This section outlines one T cell receptor beta chain sequence together with its context. This CDR3 region has 11 residues. Trimming took off 4 bases at V and 4 bases at J, with 1 base between the two ends. The germline V gene has CDR1 KGHDR and CDR2 SFDVKD. Unique molecular identifiers were used to barcode this TCRbeta library. TCRdb passed the PCR reads through MiXCR, listing each CDR3 protein once. Counted here are about 600,000 distinct CDR3 sequences, roughly a tenth occurring once; the ten biggest clones make up around 4%. The sample comes from a study of T-cell reconstitution after alpha-beta-depleted transplantation in children.

This chain connects TRBV24-1 to TRBJ2-1; the D is unclear. The source is a human donor who donated a stem cell graft to a child with acute myeloid leukemia. The source material was PBMCs from the stem cell graft donor, sampled from the stem cell graft. This CDR3 is CATSEYNEQFF. Written as DNA, the CDR3 is TGTGCCACCAGTGAGTACAATGAGCAGTTCTTC.